The rows below give T cell receptor beta chains drawn from one sample of a study of response to subunit inactivated influenza vaccine. Each CDR3 protein gets one entry after TCRdb re-called the RT-PCR reads with MiXCR. In the table there are around 650,000 distinct CDR3 sequences, 15% to 19% of which are singletons. Sequenced material: PBMCs from blood, taken about 13 days after vaccination. These receptors were collected from a man aged 50 to 59 who received an inactivated influenza vaccine. The CDR3 runs from the conserved cysteine through the conserved F or W. A D gene is named only where the DNA matches it firmly. Some rows have no size entry. The others give once, few or many, or a class for an expanded clone.

NA,TRBJ1-1,TRBV2,few,TGTGCCAGCAGTGAGAGTGCTGCTTTCTTT,CASSESAAFF
TRBD1,TRBJ1-5,TRBV2,NA,TGTGCCAGCAGGGCGGGACAGGGCAATCAGCCCCAGCATTTT,CASRAGQGNQPQHF
NA,TRBJ2-1,TRBV5-6,few,TGTGCCAGCAGCTCTCGGGGGGCCGGGGTTAATGAGCAGTTCTTC,CASSSRGAGVNEQFF
TRBD1,TRBJ1-4,TRBV20-1,few,TGCAGTGCTAGATTCAGACAGGGTGAAAAACTGTTTTTT,CSARFRQGEKLFF
NA,TRBJ2-2,TRBV6-1,NA,TGTGCCAGCAGTGAACTAAGGGACACCGGGGAGCTGTTTTTT,CASSELRDTGELFF
NA,TRBJ1-6,TRBV20-1,NA,TGCAGTGCTAGACAACAGGGATCCGGTAATTCACCCCTCCACTTT,CSARQQGSGNSPLHF
TRBD1,TRBJ2-7,TRBV20-1,few,TGCAGTGCTAGACACAGGGGGCAATACGAGCAGTACTTC,CSARHRGQYEQYF
TRBD2,TRBJ2-7,TRBV2,few,TGTGCCAGCAGCGCCCTCACCCGAGCCAGCGGGGACGAGCAGTACTTC,CASSALTRASGDEQYF
TRBD1,TRBJ2-7,TRBV3-1,NA,TGTGCCAGCAGCCAGGGACAGGGATTCTACGAGCAGTACTTC,CASSQGQGFYEQYF
NA,TRBJ2-3,TRBV10-1,NA,TGCGCCAGCAGTGACGGGAACAGGGGCACAGATACGCAGTATTTT,CASSDGNRGTDTQYF